The 29 T cell receptor beta chains listed next were all sequenced from one sample in a study of T-cell memory formation after mild COVID-19. In TCRdb, the 5' RACE reads were re-called with MiXCR into one record per CDR3 protein. Counted here are 500,000 to 650,000 distinct CDR3 sequences, about 22% occurring once; the ten biggest clones make up approximately 8%. Sequencing was carried out using PBMCs or a T cell subset sorted from them (not recorded which). Source of these receptors: an adult woman who had mild COVID-19 (a few samples of this study predate the infection). Cell type and time point are not known.

This clonotype was detected many times. The chain has TRBV25-1 and TRBJ2-7; maybe TRBD2 (5 bases). V was trimmed by 2 bases and J by 2 bases, leaving 19 bases between them. From germline, CDR1 is MGHDK and CDR2 SYGVNS. CDR3 size: 17 residues. CDR3 region: CASSERFPTEGPYEQYF. The CDR3 DNA reads as TGTGCCAGCAGTGAACGGTTCCCAACAGAGGGCCCCTACGAGCAGTACTTC.

This clonotype was detected only a few times. The rearrangement joins TRBV9 to TRBJ1-1, with D unresolved. V shed 2 bases and J shed 4 bases, with 12 bases lying between them. Looked up from germline, CDR1 is SGDLS and CDR2 is YYNGEE. This CDR3 has 14 residues. The CDR3 DNA sequence: TGTGCCAGCAGCGTTTCCCCGGGGAGCACTGAAGCTTTCTTT. Its translation is CASSVSPGSTEAFF.

This clonotype was counted a few times. J is TRBJ2-2 and V is TRBV7-8, with D maybe TRBD1 (6 bases). CDR3 size: 16 residues. Germline V lookup: CDR1 SGHVS, CDR2 FQNEAQ. V was cut by 3 bases and J by 5 bases, with 16 bases left in between. The CDR3 bases are TGTGCCAGCAGCTTCGTGCCGGGACAATTGACCGGGGAGCTGTTTTTT. Translated, it gives CASSFVPGQLTGELFF.

This clonotype was seen more than once but under ten times. The CDR3 does not close with the conserved phenylalanine or tryptophan, likely indicating a read error. V is TRBV29-1 and J is TRBJ2-7; TRBD2 aligns across 8 bases. Germline CDR1 is SQVTM and CDR2 is ANQGSEA. This CDR3 contains 14 residues. The CDR3 here is CSVEAGAHWNEQYL. The CDR3 nucleotides are TGCAGCGTGGAAGCGGGAGCCCACTGGAACGAGCAGTACTTA.

This clonotype was detected only a few times. The chain employs TRBV7-2 and TRBJ2-5; 9 nucleotides match TRBD2. The ends lost 5 bases at V and 5 bases at J; junction bases unmatched: 6. This CDR3 has 14 amino acids. The V gene's germline CDR1 is SGHTA and CDR2 FQGNSA. The CDR3 spells CASSLSGSSETQYF. CDR3 DNA sequence: TGTGCCAGCAGCCTTAGCGGGAGCAGCGAGACCCAGTACTTC.

The chain uses TRBV12-3 or TRBV12-4 and TRBJ1-5; D is undetermined. V lost 6 bases and J lost 3, with 6 bases in between. The CDR3 covers 12 residues. The CDR3 region has the DNA TGTGCCAGCAGGCAGAACAATCAGCCCCAGCATTTT. Its protein product is CASRQNNQPQHF.

V and J are TRBV29-1 and TRBJ2-3, with 11 bases aligning to TRBD2. Germline CDR1 is SQVTM and CDR2 is ANQGSEA. This CDR3 has 18 residues. V shed 5 bases and J 2 bases; nucleotides not matched to a gene: 15. The CDR3 region has the DNA TGCAGCGTTTCCCCCCTAGCGGGGGGCCCAGGCCTCACAGATACGCAGTATTTT. Translated: CSVSPLAGGPGLTDTQYF.

Remarks on this clonotype: At one boundary the junction diverges from the germline segment, which might be a read error. The chain recombines TRBV6-1 with TRBJ2-7, with no clear D. The length of the CDR3 is 12 residues. The germline gives CDR1 MNHNS, CDR2 SASEGT. CDR3 sequence (DNA): TGTGCCAGCACTGAAGGGTATGGACAGCAGTACTTC. It encodes CASTEGYGQQYF.

This clonotype was recorded many times. This chain joins TRBV5-1 and TRBJ2-1, with 7 bases fitting TRBD2. CDR1 SGHRS and CDR2 YFSETQ come from the germline V gene. Unmatched junction bases numbered 4, after V lost 0 bases and J lost 1 base. The length of the CDR3 is 16 residues. The DNA for the CDR3 is TGCGCCAGCAGCTTGGATCTAGCGGTTTCCTACAATGAGCAGTTCTTC. Translated: CASSLDLAVSYNEQFF.

The rearrangement links TRBV2 to TRBJ1-1; maybe TRBD1 (5 bases). The germline V gene encodes CDR1 SNHLY and CDR2 FYNNEI. The V end was cut by 4 bases, the J end by 5 bases, with 20 bases between. The CDR3 has 16 residues. The CDR3 nucleotides read TGTGCCAGCAGTGCGGGTCGAGGGGCTGGGAATACTGAAGCTTTCTTT. It yields the protein CASSAGRGAGNTEAFF.

There are a few counts of this clonotype. V usage is TRBV20-1 and J usage is TRBJ2-7; TRBD2 agrees at 9 bases. V trimming: 4 bases; J trimming: 7 bases; junction bases outside the gene matches: 8. The CDR3 has 13 residues. Per the germline V gene, CDR1 is DFQATT and CDR2 is SNEGSKA (reference sequence). The CDR3 DNA follows: TGCAGTGCTAAGGTAGCGGGAGTGCAAGAGCAGTACTTC. Residues: CSAKVAGVQEQYF.

J is TRBJ2-7 and V is TRBV6-1; a possible D gene is TRBD1 (6 bases). Germline CDR1 reads MNHNS; CDR2 reads SASEGT. The CDR3 contains 14 residues. CDR3 in amino acids: CGTYAGTRLSEQYF. The CDR3 DNA follows: TGTGGCACCTACGCCGGGACAAGGCTCTCCGAGCAGTACTTC.

The chain couples TRBV30 to TRBJ2-7; no reliable D call. The germline gives CDR1 GTSNPN, CDR2 SVGIG (reference sequence). The CDR3 spans 12 residues. Between the trimmed V and J ends, which lost 4 bases and 5 bases, there was a span of 12 bases. CDR3 coding DNA: TGTGCCTGGACCAAGGGCTCGAACGAGCAGTACTTC. It translates to CAWTKGSNEQYF.

This clonotype was counted between two and nine times. The genes are TRBV6-2 or TRBV6-3 and TRBJ2-1; TRBD2 is a possible D gene (6 bases). V was pared by 6 bases and J by 4 bases, with 16 bases between. CDR1 and CDR2 from the germline V gene are MNHEY and SVGEGT. This CDR3 spans 15 amino acids. The CDR3 sequence: CASSGGDRSYNEQFF. The CDR3 DNA reads as TGTGCCAGCAGCGGAGGGGACCGTTCGTACAATGAGCAGTTCTTC.

This chain connects TRBV6-1 to TRBJ1-2; D remains unclear. Germline assignment: CDR1 MNHNS and CDR2 SASEGT. The CDR3 covers 13 residues. Trimming shortened V by 4 bases and J by 4 bases, and 10 bases separated the two germline ends. CDR3 in DNA: TGTGCCAGCAGTGTATCCGGGTCCTATGGCTACACCTTC. This sequence encodes CASSVSGSYGYTF.

There are many counts of this clonotype. The CDR3, as DNA: TGTGCCAGCAGTTTGGGGTTTCACAATGAGCAGTTCTTC. This gives the protein CASSLGFHNEQFF. The V call is TRBV12-3 or TRBV12-4, the J call TRBJ2-1; D gene uncertain. This CDR3 contains 13 residues. The ends were cut back, 3 bases at V and 5 bases at J, with 8 bases in the middle.

The V gene is TRBV5-1, the J gene TRBJ2-7, with 12 nucleotides matching TRBD1. This CDR3 region has 13 residues. Trimming cost V 5 bases and J 5 bases; bases outside gene matches: 2. Germline lookup yields CDR1 SGHRS and CDR2 YFSETQ. The CDR3 DNA reads as TGCGCCAGCAGTGGGACAGGGGGCCACGAGCAGTACTTC. Its translation is CASSGTGGHEQYF. The whole variable domain, filled in from reference TRBV5-1 and TRBJ2-7, reads KAGVTQTPRYLIKTRGQQVTLSCSPISGHRSVSWYQQTPGQGLQFLFEYFSETQRNKGNFPGRFSGRQFSNSRSEMNVSTLELGDSALYLCASSGTGGHEQYFGPGTRLTVT.

This clonotype has a handful of counts. This chain links TRBV13 with TRBJ2-4; 10 bases agree with TRBD1. The junction had 15 bases not matched to a gene; V was cut back by 5 bases and J by 2 bases. Germline CDR1 and CDR2: PRHDT and FYEKMQ (reference sequence). This CDR3 is 19 amino acids long. The CDR3 DNA is TGTGCCAGCAGCATTGACAGGGGGCGCGATCTAGGATCCAAAAACATTCAGTACTTC. The encoded protein is CASSIDRGRDLGSKNIQYF.

The chain is built from TRBV7-9 and TRBJ2-7; 7 bases fit TRBD1. The CDR3 contains 13 residues. Germline V CDR1 and CDR2: SEHNR, FQNEAQ (reference sequence). The J segment lost 2 bases and the V segment lost 8 bases, leaving 6 bases of the junction unmatched. The CDR3 loop is CASSGQSTYEQYF. The DNA for the CDR3 is TGTGCCAGCTCGGGACAGTCGACCTACGAGCAGTACTTC.

The chain recombines TRBV14 with TRBJ1-4; D ambiguous. The CDR3 extends over 14 amino acids. Germline CDR1 and CDR2: SGHDN and FVKESK. With 1 base removed from V and 14 bases from J, the gap between germline ends came to 17 bases. This chain's CDR3 is CASSQGRQSGDLFF. CDR3 nucleotides: TGTGCCAGCAGCCAAGGCAGGCAGAGCGGGGATCTGTTTTTT.

In its sample, this clonotype was seen many times. V gene TRBV7-9 combines with J gene TRBJ1-1, with D maybe TRBD1 (5 bases). V was pared by 4 bases and J by 8 bases, with 17 bases between. CDR1 and CDR2 from the germline V gene are SEHNR and FQNEAQ (reference sequence). The CDR3 consists of 14 residues. CDR3 DNA sequence: TGTGCCAGCAGCTCTACCGACAGCAACCTAGAAGCTTTCTTT. Translating it yields CASSSTDSNLEAFF.

This chain uses TRBV11-3 with TRBJ2-5; TRBD2 is a possible D gene (6 bases). Germline V CDR1 and CDR2: SGHNT, YENEEA. V shed 0 bases and J shed 5 bases, with 13 bases lying between them. This CDR3 is built from 15 residues. CDR3 DNA: TGTGCCAGCAGCTTAGAAGCTAGCCGGGGGGAGACCCAGTACTTC. Its translation is CASSLEASRGETQYF.

The rearrangement uses TRBV15 and TRBJ2-7, with TRBD1 identical over 8 bases. Germline CDR1 and CDR2: LNHNV and YYDKDF (reference sequence). Trimming took 3 bases from V and 3 from J; bases not matched to a gene: 10. The CDR3 runs to 16 residues. CDR3 DNA sequence: TGTGCCACCAGCAGGGACCGGACAGGGAAAAACTACGAGCAGTACTTC. The encoded protein is CATSRDRTGKNYEQYF.

This clonotype was observed a handful of times. The V and J genes are TRBV2 and TRBJ2-3; TRBD2 aligns across 9 bases. This CDR3 region has 15 residues. V was pared by 8 bases and J by 4 bases, with 10 bases of the junction left unmatched. CDR1 and CDR2 from the germline V gene are SNHLY and FYNNEI. CDR3 in DNA: TGTGCCAGCGCAAGAAAAGCGGGAGGCCCAGATACGCAGTATTTT. Amino acid sequence: CASARKAGGPDTQYF.

This rearrangement joins TRBV20-1 to TRBJ2-7; D perhaps matches TRBD1 (6 bases). CDR1 DFQATT and CDR2 SNEGSKA come from the germline V gene (reference sequence). V dropped 0 bases and J dropped 3 bases, with 15 bases sitting between them. The CDR3 is 15 residues long. CDR3 sequence (DNA): TGCAGTGCTAGAGAGAGGGGGTTTTCCGGCTACGAGCAGTACTTC. Translation: CSARERGFSGYEQYF.

This rearrangement joins TRBV3-1 to TRBJ2-5, with TRBD2 matching 10 bases. Germline V gene sequence: CDR1 LGHDT, CDR2 YNNKEL (reference sequence). V lost 1 base, J lost 6 bases, and 8 bases stayed unmatched. This CDR3 has 16 residues. CDR3 sequence (DNA): TGTGCCAGCAGCCAAGGAAGCGGGGGGGCGGCGAAGACCCAGTACTTC. Translated, it gives CASSQGSGGAAKTQYF.

The chain links TRBV7-3 to TRBJ2-1; TRBD2 aligns across 11 bases. Germline trimming cut 4 bases from V and 6 bases from J; bases unmatched to any gene: 5. The germline V gene has CDR1 SGHTA and CDR2 FQGTGA. The CDR3 loop spans 15 amino acids. CDR3 protein: CASSWVAGGPNEQFF. DNA for the CDR3: TGTGCCAGCAGCTGGGTAGCGGGGGGGCCCAATGAGCAGTTCTTC.

The chain recombines TRBV7-3 with TRBJ2-3, with TRBD2 matching over 13 bases. V lost 3 bases to trimming and J lost 3 bases; unmatched junction nucleotides: 3. The germline CDR1 and CDR2 sequences are SGHTA and FQGTGA. The CDR3 consists of 16 residues. Here the CDR3 reads CASSFWGLAGTDTQYF. The CDR3 bases are TGTGCCAGCAGCTTTTGGGGACTAGCGGGAACAGATACGCAGTATTTT.

V usage is TRBV7-9 and J usage is TRBJ2-7, with TRBD2 identical over 7 bases. Germline V gene lookup returns CDR1 SEHNR and CDR2 FQNEAQ (reference sequence). The CDR3 runs to 12 residues. V lost 5 bases, J lost 5 bases, and 3 bases stayed unmatched. In DNA form, the CDR3 reads TGTGCCAGCAGCGGGGGGGTCCACGAGCAGTACTTC. Amino acids: CASSGGVHEQYF.